The clone carrying this T cell receptor beta chain was picked up many times. The antigen is not known. This CDR3 fails to terminate in the conserved phenylalanine or tryptophan, so it likely reflects a read error. The DNA is omitted, as the CDR3 cannot be located on it reliably, and the CDR3 follows TCRdb's listing. TCRdb called the RT-PCR reads again in MiXCR, with one record for every CDR3 protein. The sample has approximately 570,000 distinct CDR3 sequences; roughly 8.2% are singletons. The CDR3 spans 13 amino acids, including both terminal residues. CDR1 SGHDT and CDR2 YYEEEE come from the germline V gene. The data derive from a study of response to subunit inactivated influenza vaccine. Study-level results: Authors suggested each seasonal influenza vaccination recruits few new T cells.

This chain links TRBV5-6 with TRBJ2-7; TRBD2 is the table's D call and was not checked against the DNA. The clonotype comes from a man between 50 and 75 years old who received an inactivated influenza vaccine. The sequencing here drew on PBMCs from blood, taken 23 to 25 months after vaccination. The CDR3 protein is CASSLVGTADPTI.